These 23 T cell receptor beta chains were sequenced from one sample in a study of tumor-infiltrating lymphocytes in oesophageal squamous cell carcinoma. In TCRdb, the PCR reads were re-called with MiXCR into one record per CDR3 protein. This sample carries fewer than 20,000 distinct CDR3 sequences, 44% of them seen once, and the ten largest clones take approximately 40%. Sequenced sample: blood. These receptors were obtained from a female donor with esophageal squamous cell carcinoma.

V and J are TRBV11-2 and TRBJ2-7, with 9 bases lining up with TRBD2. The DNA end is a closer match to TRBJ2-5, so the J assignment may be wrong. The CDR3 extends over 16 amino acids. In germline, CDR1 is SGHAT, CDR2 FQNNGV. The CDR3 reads CASSLDMASGTETQYF. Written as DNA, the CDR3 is TGTGCCAGCAGCTTAGACATGGCTAGCGGGACAGAGACCCAGTACTTC.

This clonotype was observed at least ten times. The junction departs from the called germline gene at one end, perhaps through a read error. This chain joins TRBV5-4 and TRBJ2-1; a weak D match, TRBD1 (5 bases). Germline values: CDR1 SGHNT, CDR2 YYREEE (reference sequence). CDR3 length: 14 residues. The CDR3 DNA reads TGTGCCAGCAGCTTGAACAGGATTAATTCACCCCTCCACTTC. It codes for CASSLNRINSPLHF.

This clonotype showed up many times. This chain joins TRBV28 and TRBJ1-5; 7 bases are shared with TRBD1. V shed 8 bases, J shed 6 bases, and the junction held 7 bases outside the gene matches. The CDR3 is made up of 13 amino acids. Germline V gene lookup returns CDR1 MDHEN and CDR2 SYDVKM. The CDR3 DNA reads TGTGCCAGCTCAGGAGGGGGCGTTCAGCCCCAGCATTTT. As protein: CASSGGGVQPQHF.

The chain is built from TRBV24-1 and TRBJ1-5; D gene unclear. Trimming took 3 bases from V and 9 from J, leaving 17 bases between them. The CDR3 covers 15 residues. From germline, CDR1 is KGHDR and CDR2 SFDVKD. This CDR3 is CATSDGQGFKGPQHF. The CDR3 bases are TGTGCCACCAGTGATGGCCAAGGATTCAAAGGGCCCCAGCATTTT.

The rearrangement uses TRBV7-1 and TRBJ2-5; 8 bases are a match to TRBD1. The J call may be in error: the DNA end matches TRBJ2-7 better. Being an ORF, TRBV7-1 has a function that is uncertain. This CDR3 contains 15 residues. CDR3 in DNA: TGTGCCAGCAGCGGACGATCCAGGGGGCTCTACGAGCAGTACTTC. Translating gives CASSGRSRGLYEQYF.

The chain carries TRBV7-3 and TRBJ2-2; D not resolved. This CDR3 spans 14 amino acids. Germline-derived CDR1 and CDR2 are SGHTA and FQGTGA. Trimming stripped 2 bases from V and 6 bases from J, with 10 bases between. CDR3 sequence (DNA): TGTGCCAGCAGCTTAGGACCTAGTTCCGGGGAGCTGTTTTTT. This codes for CASSLGPSSGELFF.

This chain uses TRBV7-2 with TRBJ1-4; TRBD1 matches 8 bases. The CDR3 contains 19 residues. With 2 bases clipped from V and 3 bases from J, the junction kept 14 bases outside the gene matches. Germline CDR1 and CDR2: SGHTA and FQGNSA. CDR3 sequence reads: CASSLFGAGGLLANEKLFF. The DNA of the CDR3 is TGTGCCAGCAGCTTATTTGGGGCAGGGGGCCTTCTAGCTAATGAAAAACTGTTTTTT.

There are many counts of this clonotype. CDR3 region: CASSEKETQYF. The CDR3 DNA sequence: TGCGCCAGCAGTGAGAAAGAGACCCAGTACTTC. V and J are TRBV10-2 and TRBJ2-5; no reliable D call. V gave up 2 bases and J gave up 3 bases, with 1 base separating them. CDR1 and CDR2 (germline): WSHSY, SAAADI. CDR3 length: 11 residues.

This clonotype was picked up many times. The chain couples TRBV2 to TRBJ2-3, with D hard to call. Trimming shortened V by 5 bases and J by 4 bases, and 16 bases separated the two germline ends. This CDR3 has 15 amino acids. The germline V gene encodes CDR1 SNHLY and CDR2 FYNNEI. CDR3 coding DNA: TGTGCCAGCAGTTCGGTGGGCCGAGGCGCAGATACGCAGTATTTT. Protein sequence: CASSSVGRGADTQYF. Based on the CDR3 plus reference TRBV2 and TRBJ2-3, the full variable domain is EPEVTQTPSHQVTQMGQEVILRCVPISNHLYFYWYRQILGQKVEFLVSFYNNEISEKSEIFDDQFSVERPDGSNFTLKIRSTKLEDSAMYFCASSSVGRGADTQYFGPGTRLTVL.

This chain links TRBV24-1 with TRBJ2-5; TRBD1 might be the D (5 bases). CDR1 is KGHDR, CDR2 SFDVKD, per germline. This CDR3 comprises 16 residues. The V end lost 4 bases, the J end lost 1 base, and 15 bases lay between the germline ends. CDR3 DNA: TGTGCCACCAGTGACCGGACGACAGAGACCCAAGAGACCCAGTACTTC. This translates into CATSDRTTETQETQYF.

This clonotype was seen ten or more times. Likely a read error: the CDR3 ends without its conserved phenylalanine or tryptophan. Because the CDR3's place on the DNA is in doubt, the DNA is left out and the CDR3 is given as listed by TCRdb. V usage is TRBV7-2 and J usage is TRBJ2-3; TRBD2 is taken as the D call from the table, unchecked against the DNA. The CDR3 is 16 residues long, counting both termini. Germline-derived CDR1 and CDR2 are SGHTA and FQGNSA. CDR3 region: CASTLAAGANEQYFGP.

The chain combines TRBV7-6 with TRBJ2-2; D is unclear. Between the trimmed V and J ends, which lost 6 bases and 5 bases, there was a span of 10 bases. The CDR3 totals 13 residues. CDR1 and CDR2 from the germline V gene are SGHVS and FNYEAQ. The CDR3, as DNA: TGTGCCAGCAGTTCAGTTCGGACCGGGGAGCTGTTTTTT. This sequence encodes CASSSVRTGELFF.

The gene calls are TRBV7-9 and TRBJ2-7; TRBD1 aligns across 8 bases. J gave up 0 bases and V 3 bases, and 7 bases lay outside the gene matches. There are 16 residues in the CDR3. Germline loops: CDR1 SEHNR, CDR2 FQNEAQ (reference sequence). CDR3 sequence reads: CASSFPPGTGSYEQYF. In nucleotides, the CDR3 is TGTGCCAGCAGCTTCCCCCCCGGGACAGGCTCCTACGAGCAGTACTTC.

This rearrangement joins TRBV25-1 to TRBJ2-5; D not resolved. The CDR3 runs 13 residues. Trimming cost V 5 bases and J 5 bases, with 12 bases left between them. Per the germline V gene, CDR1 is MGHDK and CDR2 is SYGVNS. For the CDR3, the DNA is TGTGCCAGCAGTTTACTCTCGGGCGAGACCCAGTACTTC. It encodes CASSLLSGETQYF.

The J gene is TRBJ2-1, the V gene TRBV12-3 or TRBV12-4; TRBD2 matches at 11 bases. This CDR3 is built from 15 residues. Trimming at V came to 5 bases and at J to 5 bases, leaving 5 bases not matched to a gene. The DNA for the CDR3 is TGTGCCAGCAGTCCCTTTAGCGGGAGGGACAATGAGCAGTTCTTC. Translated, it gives CASSPFSGRDNEQFF.

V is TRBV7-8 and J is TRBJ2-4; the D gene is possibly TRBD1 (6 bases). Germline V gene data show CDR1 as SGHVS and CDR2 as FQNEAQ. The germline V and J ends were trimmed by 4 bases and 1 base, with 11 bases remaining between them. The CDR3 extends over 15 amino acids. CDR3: CASSSQQGAKNIQYF. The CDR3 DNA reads TGTGCCAGCAGCTCACAGCAGGGGGCCAAAAACATTCAGTACTTC.

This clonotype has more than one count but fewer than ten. Here the CDR3 DNA reads TGTGCCAGCAGGGAAAGCGGGGCAAGCTCCTACAATGAGCAGTACTTC. Translated: CASRESGASSYNEQYF. V usage is TRBV6-1 and J usage is TRBJ2-1; TRBD2 matches 7 bases. The tail of the sequence fits TRBJ2-7 better, so the J call may be wrong. This CDR3 has 16 residues. Looked up from germline, CDR1 is MNHNS and CDR2 is SASEGT.

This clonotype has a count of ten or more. The CDR3 region has the DNA TGTGCCAGCAGGTACGCCGGGACTAGCAGCTACAATGAGCAGTACTTC. This sequence encodes CASRYAGTSSYNEQYF. The chain carries TRBV28 and TRBJ2-5; 9 bases line up with TRBD2. The CDR3 spans 16 residues. Per germline, CDR1 MDHEN and CDR2 SYDVKM. V was pared by 6 bases and J by 11 bases, with 19 bases of the junction left unmatched.

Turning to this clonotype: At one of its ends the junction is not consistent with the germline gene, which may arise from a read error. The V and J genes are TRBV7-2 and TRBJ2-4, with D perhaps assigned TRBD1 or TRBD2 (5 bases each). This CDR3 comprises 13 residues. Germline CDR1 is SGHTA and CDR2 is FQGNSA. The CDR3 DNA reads TGTGCCAGCAGCTTTGAGGGGAATTCACCCCTCCACTTC. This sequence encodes CASSFEGNSPLHF.

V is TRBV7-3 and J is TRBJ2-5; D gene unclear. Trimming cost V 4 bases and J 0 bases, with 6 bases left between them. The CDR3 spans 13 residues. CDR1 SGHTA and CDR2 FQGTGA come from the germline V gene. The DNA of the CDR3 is TGTGCCAGCAGCTCGTCCGACCAAGAGACCCAGTACTTC. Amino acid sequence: CASSSSDQETQYF.

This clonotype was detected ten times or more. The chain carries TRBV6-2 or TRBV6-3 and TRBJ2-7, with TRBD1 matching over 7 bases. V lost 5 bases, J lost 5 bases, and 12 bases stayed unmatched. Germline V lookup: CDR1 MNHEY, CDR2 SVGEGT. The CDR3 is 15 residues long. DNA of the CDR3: TGTGCCAGCAGTCTCTCGGGCTCGACAGGGAACGAGCAGTACTTC. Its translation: CASSLSGSTGNEQYF.

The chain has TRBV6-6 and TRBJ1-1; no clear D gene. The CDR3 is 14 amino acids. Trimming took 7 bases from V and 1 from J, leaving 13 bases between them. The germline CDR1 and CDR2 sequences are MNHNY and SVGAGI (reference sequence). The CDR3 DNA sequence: TGTGCCAGCACTATAGACGGAGGGAACACTGAAGCTTTCTTT. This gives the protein CASTIDGGNTEAFF.

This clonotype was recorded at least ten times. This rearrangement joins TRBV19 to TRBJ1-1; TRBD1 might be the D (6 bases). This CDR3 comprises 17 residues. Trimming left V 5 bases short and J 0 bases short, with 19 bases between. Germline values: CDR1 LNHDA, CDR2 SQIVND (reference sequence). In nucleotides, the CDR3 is TGTGCCAGTAGTTGGAGACAGGAAAGGCTCATGAACACTGAAGCTTTCTTT. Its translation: CASSWRQERLMNTEAFF. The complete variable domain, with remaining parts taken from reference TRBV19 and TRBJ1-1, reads DGGITQSPKYLFRKEGQNVTLSCEQNLNHDAMYWYRQDPGQGLRLIYYSQIVNDFQKGDIAEGYSVSREKKESFPLTVTSAQKNPTAFYLCASSWRQERLMNTEAFFGQGTRLTVV.